This T cell receptor (beta chain) appears in the sequencing data of a study of CD4+ T cells in melanoma. Whole-study findings and limits: Reportedly, melanoma neoantigen-specific CD4+ T cells showed varied differentiation states.

Notes on this clone: The antigen remains unidentified.

Method: immunoSEQ multiplex PCR; TCRdb's copy keeps in-frame clones and lacks some. The top ten hold approximately 10% of the sample, which has 45,000 or so clones, nearly 90% seen once. Sequences were obtained from peripheral blood. The TCR comes from a human donor with melanoma.

The CDR3 DNA sequence: TGTGCCTGGAGTATTACAGGGGAATACTATGGCTACACCTTC. This codes for CAWSITGEYYGYTF. The chain couples TRBV30 to TRBJ1-2, with 7 bases fitting TRBD1. Looked up from germline, CDR1 is GTSNPN and CDR2 is SVGIG (reference sequence). V gave up 2 bases and J gave up 3 bases; unmatched junction bases: 6. There are 14 residues in the CDR3.